Following are 23 T cell receptor beta chains from one sample sequenced in a study of blood T cell repertoires in COVID-19. Measured with immunoSEQ multiplex PCR; TCRdb has only the in-frame clones, and not every one. Of around 200,000 clones listed, about 82% were seen once; the top ten hold about 6%. The sample consisted of PBMCs or T cells enriched from blood (not recorded which). These receptors were collected from a man aged 40-49 years with acute COVID-19.

The chain recombines TRBV2 with TRBJ1-1; D is undetermined. This CDR3 contains 13 residues. The V end lost 6 bases, the J end lost 3 bases, and 11 bases lay between the germline ends. Germline CDR1 SNHLY, CDR2 FYNNEI. CDR3 sequence: CASSHGEDTEAFF. The CDR3 DNA reads TGTGCCAGCAGCCACGGGGAGGACACTGAAGCTTTCTTT. Looking up the rest from reference TRBV2 and TRBJ1-1 gives the full variable domain: EPEVTQTPSHQVTQMGQEVILRCVPISNHLYFYWYRQILGQKVEFLVSFYNNEISEKSEIFDDQFSVERPDGSNFTLKIRSTKLEDSAMYFCASSHGEDTEAFFGQGTRLTVV.

The rearrangement links TRBV7-9 to TRBJ1-6, with a tentative D call TRBD1 (6 bases). Germline V gene sequence: CDR1 SEHNR, CDR2 FQNEAQ (reference sequence). V was trimmed by 5 bases and J by 9 bases, leaving 23 bases between them. This CDR3 has 17 residues. The CDR3 is CASSATTTGNQGSPLHF. DNA of the CDR3: TGTGCCAGCAGCGCCACTACGACAGGAAATCAGGGTTCACCCCTCCACTTT.

The chain uses TRBV19 and TRBJ2-1; TRBD2 matches at 7 bases. J lost 7 bases, V lost 5 bases, and 8 bases had no gene match. The CDR3 sequence is 14 residues long. Looked up from germline, CDR1 is LNHDA and CDR2 is SQIVND (reference sequence). The CDR3 coding sequence is TGTGCCAGTAGTTTGACCGGGACTACGAATGAGCAGTTCTTC. Translation: CASSLTGTTNEQFF. Filled out from reference TRBV19 and TRBJ2-1, the complete variable domain reads DGGITQSPKYLFRKEGQNVTLSCEQNLNHDAMYWYRQDPGQGLRLIYYSQIVNDFQKGDIAEGYSVSREKKESFPLTVTSAQKNPTAFYLCASSLTGTTNEQFFGPGTRLTVL.

This clone showed up just once. The rearrangement uses TRBV7-9 and TRBJ2-7, with TRBD2 matching 13 bases. The CDR3 totals 14 residues. Trimming at V came to 7 bases and at J to 4 bases, leaving 4 bases not matched to a gene. Per the germline V gene, CDR1 is SEHNR and CDR2 is FQNEAQ (reference sequence). The CDR3 sequence is CASTGGLAGYEQYF. The DNA of the CDR3 is TGTGCCAGCACCGGGGGACTAGCGGGATACGAGCAGTACTTC.

CDR3 sequence (DNA): TGTGCCAGCAGAAAAGAACAGGGGGCGCGTCAGCCCCAGCATTTT. This codes for CASRKEQGARQPQHF. The J gene is TRBJ1-5, the V gene TRBV28; 9 nucleotides line up with TRBD1. This CDR3 comprises 15 residues. Germline-derived CDR1 and CDR2 are MDHEN and SYDVKM. V lost 6 bases to trimming and J lost 6 bases; unmatched junction nucleotides: 9.

The rearrangement links TRBV19 to TRBJ1-4; TRBD1 matches at 8 bases. From germline, CDR1 is LNHDA and CDR2 SQIVND (reference sequence). J lost 6 bases, V lost 5 bases, and 5 bases had no gene match. There are 14 residues in the CDR3. The CDR3 reads CASSQVTGDEKLFF. The DNA of the CDR3 is TGTGCCAGTAGTCAGGTGACAGGGGATGAAAAACTGTTTTTT.

The chain links TRBV7-9 to TRBJ2-7; 7 bases match TRBD1. The junction had 2 bases not matched to a gene; V was cut back by 5 bases and J by 4 bases. The CDR3 runs to 12 residues. Germline-derived CDR1 and CDR2 are SEHNR and FQNEAQ (reference sequence). The CDR3 coding sequence is TGTGCCAGCAGCCGACAGGGATACGAGCAGTACTTC. Protein: CASSRQGYEQYF.

The rearrangement links TRBV27 to TRBJ2-6; D is perhaps TRBD1 (6 bases). Germline V CDR1 and CDR2: MNHEY, SMNVEV (reference sequence). The length of the CDR3 is 16 residues. Trimming took off 8 bases at V and 2 bases at J, with 16 bases between the two ends. The CDR3 DNA follows: TGTGCCAGCTTAGGCAGGGGCGGGCCTGGGGCCAACGTCCTGACTTTC. It is translated as CASLGRGGPGANVLTF.

The rearrangement links TRBV5-6 to TRBJ2-5, with TRBD2 identical over 10 bases. Trimming took 4 bases from V and 3 from J; bases not matched to a gene: 12. The CDR3 loop spans 17 amino acids. CDR1 is SGHDT, CDR2 YYEEEE, per germline. This CDR3 reads CASSRPSSGGREETQYF. Here the CDR3 DNA reads TGTGCCAGCAGCCGCCCGTCTAGCGGGGGAAGGGAAGAGACCCAGTACTTC.

The V call is TRBV7-2, the J call TRBJ2-7; D might be TRBD1 (6 bases). The CDR3 spans 12 residues. The germline V gene has CDR1 SGHTA and CDR2 FQGNSA. Trimming took off 5 bases at V and 6 bases at J, with 11 bases between the two ends. CDR3 in amino acids: CASSETGTEQYF. In DNA form, the CDR3 reads TGTGCCAGCAGCGAGACAGGAACCGAGCAGTACTTC.

The sample holds a few counts of this clone. V usage is TRBV19 and J usage is TRBJ1-1, with a tentative D call TRBD1 (5 bases). Trimming took 3 bases from V and 0 from J, leaving 14 bases between them. Germline-derived CDR1 and CDR2 are LNHDA and SQIVND (reference sequence). The CDR3 covers 16 residues. CDR3 sequence reads: CASSIQGKMMNTEAFF. The CDR3 region has the DNA TGTGCCAGTAGTATCCAGGGAAAGATGATGAACACTGAAGCTTTCTTT.

V usage is TRBV19 and J usage is TRBJ1-4; unclear D gene. Deletions cut 3 bases from V and 6 bases from J, with 11 bases between. The CDR3 covers 14 residues. Germline values: CDR1 LNHDA, CDR2 SQIVND (reference sequence). In DNA form, the CDR3 reads TGTGCCAGTAGTATTTTGGTGAGGGATGAAAAACTGTTTTTT. Translated, it gives CASSILVRDEKLFF.

This chain joins TRBV28 and TRBJ2-5; maybe TRBD1 (7 bases). The V gene's germline CDR1 is MDHEN and CDR2 SYDVKM. This CDR3 is 13 amino acids long. Deletions cut 10 bases from V and 9 bases from J, with 21 bases between. The CDR3 bases are TGTGCCATCTGTCCAGGGGGGCGCGTGGCCCAGTACTTC. It specifies CAICPGGRVAQYF.

The chain recombines TRBV30 with TRBJ2-1; TRBD2 matches 10 bases. Germline-derived CDR1 and CDR2 are GTSNPN and SVGIG (reference sequence). The CDR3 is 14 amino acids. The J segment lost 8 bases and the V segment lost 2 bases, leaving 6 bases of the junction unmatched. The CDR3 coding sequence is TGTGCCTGGAGTCTCGGGCTAGCGGGAGATGAGCAGTTCTTC. Translation: CAWSLGLAGDEQFF.

This clone was observed a few times. V and J are TRBV7-3 and TRBJ2-7; TRBD2 aligns across 12 bases. The CDR3 extends over 17 amino acids. The germline gives CDR1 SGHTA, CDR2 FQGTGA. V lost 5 bases and J lost 3; bases outside the gene matches: 11. The CDR3 region has the DNA TGTGCCAGCAGCCCGACCCCGACTAGCGGGAGTCTCTACGAGCAGTACTTC. This encodes CASSPTPTSGSLYEQYF.

CDR3 DNA sequence: TGTGCCAGCAGCTTCCGACAGGGGGCCACCGGGGAGCTGTTTTTT. Encoded protein: CASSFRQGATGELFF. This sequence joins TRBV5-6 and TRBJ2-2; 10 bases are a match to TRBD1. Germline V gene data show CDR1 as SGHDT and CDR2 as YYEEEE. This CDR3 comprises 15 residues. After removal of 2 bases from V and 4 bases from J, the junction contained 2 bases not matched to a gene.

In this sample, this clone turned up once. The V gene is TRBV7-8, the J gene TRBJ2-3, with 11 nucleotides matching TRBD2. The V gene end was trimmed by 4 bases and the J gene end by 0 bases; junction bases not matched to a gene: 9. Germline-derived CDR1 and CDR2 are SGHVS and FQNEAQ. The CDR3 is 18 residues long. DNA for the CDR3: TGTGCCAGCAGCTCCTACCGACTAGCGGGGTGGAGCACAGATACGCAGTATTTT. Translating gives CASSSYRLAGWSTDTQYF.

This rearrangement joins TRBV6-5 to TRBJ2-5; 8 nucleotides agree with TRBD2. The CDR3 spans 14 residues. Germline V lookup: CDR1 MNHEY, CDR2 SVGAGI. Trimming at V came to 5 bases and at J to 2 bases, leaving 4 bases not matched to a gene. The CDR3 region has the DNA TGTGCCAGCAGTAGCGGGAGACTTCAAGAGACCCAGTACTTC. It encodes CASSSGRLQETQYF.

The rearrangement uses TRBV7-6 and TRBJ2-3; no clear D gene. V lost 3 bases and J lost 9, with 19 bases in between. This CDR3 is 15 amino acids long. The germline V gene has CDR1 SGHVS and CDR2 FNYEAQ. DNA for the CDR3: TGTGCCAGCAGCTTTAGCCCAAAAGGCCGGCCCACGCAGTATTTT. Its translation: CASSFSPKGRPTQYF.

The rearrangement links TRBV19 to TRBJ2-1; TRBD2 agrees at 10 bases. The V gene's germline CDR1 is LNHDA and CDR2 SQIVND (reference sequence). V dropped 4 bases and J dropped 4; count of bases not matched to a gene: 4. This CDR3 has 15 amino acids. CDR3: CASSSSGRAYNEQFF. CDR3 nucleotide sequence: TGTGCCAGTAGTAGCAGCGGGAGGGCTTACAATGAGCAGTTCTTC.

The CDR3 is CASSQRRNSPLHF. In DNA form, the CDR3 reads TGTGCCAGCAGCCAACGGAGAAATTCACCCCTCCACTTT. This rearrangement joins TRBV3-1 (or the pseudogene TRBV3-2) to TRBJ1-6; D gene ambiguous. CDR3 length: 13 amino acids. Trimming stripped 2 bases from V and 7 bases from J, with 6 bases between. Germline CDR1 LGHDT, CDR2 YNNKEL (reference sequence).

The chain carries TRBV30 and TRBJ1-4, with D unresolved. The V gene lost 1 base and the J gene lost 8 bases, with 17 bases spanning the gap. The CDR3 is 15 residues long. Germline-derived CDR1 and CDR2 are GTSNPN and SVGIG (reference sequence). The CDR3 nucleotides read TGTGCCTGGAGTGCACGGTCTCGAGGGTCCGAAAAACTGTTTTTT. Its protein is CAWSARSRGSEKLFF.

The genes are TRBV7-9 and TRBJ2-3; 9 bases are shared with TRBD1. The CDR3 spans 16 residues. Looked up from germline, CDR1 is SEHNR and CDR2 is FQNEAQ (reference sequence). The J segment lost 3 bases and the V segment lost 5 bases, leaving 9 bases of the junction unmatched. The CDR3 loop is CASSRKPGQGTDTQYF. The CDR3 nucleotides read TGTGCCAGCAGCCGAAAGCCGGGACAGGGTACAGATACGCAGTATTTT.